The 2 T cell receptor beta chains presented below share a single source sample, sequenced in a study of blood T cell repertoires in COVID-19. Clones were sequenced by immunoSEQ multiplex PCR, and TCRdb holds only the in-frame ones, with some missing. The sample records roughly 41,000 clones, roughly 80% being singletons. Sequences were obtained from peripheral blood. Receptors were obtained from a man aged 45-65 years with active COVID-19.

This clone was detected a few times. CDR3: CASSLDLGGGFTDTQYF. The CDR3 DNA reads as TGTGCCAGCAGCTTAGATCTAGGGGGGGGCTTCACAGATACGCAGTATTTT. The J gene is TRBJ2-3, the V gene TRBV11-2, with D maybe TRBD2 (7 bases). The V and J ends lost 0 bases and 2 bases respectively, with 15 bases between them. This CDR3 is built from 17 residues. The germline CDR1 and CDR2 sequences are SGHAT and FQNNGV.

This rearrangement joins TRBV11-2 to TRBJ2-5; the D is unclear. The CDR3 loop spans 16 amino acids. Germline CDR1 SGHAT, CDR2 FQNNGV. V lost 4 bases to trimming and J lost 2 bases, with 17 bases between them. The CDR3: CASSSVLIRVQETQYF. In nucleotides, the CDR3 is TGTGCCAGCAGCTCCGTCCTCATCCGGGTTCAAGAGACCCAGTACTTC.